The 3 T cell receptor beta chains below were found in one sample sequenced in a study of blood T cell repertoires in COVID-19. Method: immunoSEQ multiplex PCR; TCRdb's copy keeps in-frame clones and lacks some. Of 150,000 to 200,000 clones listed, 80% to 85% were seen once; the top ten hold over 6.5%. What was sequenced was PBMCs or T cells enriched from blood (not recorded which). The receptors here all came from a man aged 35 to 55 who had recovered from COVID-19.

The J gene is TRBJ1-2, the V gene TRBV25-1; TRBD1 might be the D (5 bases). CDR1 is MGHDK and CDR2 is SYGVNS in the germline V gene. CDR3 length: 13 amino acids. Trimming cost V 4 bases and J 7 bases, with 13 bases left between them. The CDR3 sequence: CASSVMGLFGYTF. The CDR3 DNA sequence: TGTGCCAGCAGTGTAATGGGGCTATTTGGCTACACCTTC.

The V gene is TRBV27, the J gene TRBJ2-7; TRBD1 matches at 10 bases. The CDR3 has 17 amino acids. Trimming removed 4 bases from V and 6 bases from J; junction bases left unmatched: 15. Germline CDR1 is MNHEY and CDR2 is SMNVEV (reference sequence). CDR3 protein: CASSSGQGRGISAEQYF. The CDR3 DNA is TGTGCCAGCAGTTCGGGACAGGGGAGGGGAATTAGTGCCGAGCAGTACTTC.

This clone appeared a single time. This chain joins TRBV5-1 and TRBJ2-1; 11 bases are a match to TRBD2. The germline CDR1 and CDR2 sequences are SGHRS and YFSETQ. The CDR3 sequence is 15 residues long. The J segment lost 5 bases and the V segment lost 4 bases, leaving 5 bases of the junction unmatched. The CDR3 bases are TGCGCCAGCAGCCGGGGGACTAGCGGACACAATGAGCAGTTCTTC. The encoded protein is CASSRGTSGHNEQFF.